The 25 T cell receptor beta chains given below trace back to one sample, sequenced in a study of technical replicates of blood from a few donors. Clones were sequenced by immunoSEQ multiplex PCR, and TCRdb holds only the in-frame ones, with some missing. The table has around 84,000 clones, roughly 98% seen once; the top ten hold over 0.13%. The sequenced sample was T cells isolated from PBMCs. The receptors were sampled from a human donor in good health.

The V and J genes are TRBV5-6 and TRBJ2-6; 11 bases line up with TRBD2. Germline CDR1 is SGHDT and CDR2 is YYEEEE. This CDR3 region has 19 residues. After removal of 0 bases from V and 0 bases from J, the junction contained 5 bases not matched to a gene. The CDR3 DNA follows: TGTGCCAGCAGCTTGGGACTAGCGGGGATTTACTCTGGGGCCAACGTCCTGACTTTC. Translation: CASSLGLAGIYSGANVLTF.

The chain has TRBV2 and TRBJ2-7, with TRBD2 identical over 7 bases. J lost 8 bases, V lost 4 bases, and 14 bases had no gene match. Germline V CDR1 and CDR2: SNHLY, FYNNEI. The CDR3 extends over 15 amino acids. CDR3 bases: TGTGCCAGCAGTGGACGGCGGGGGTCGAATGTCAAGCAGTACTTC. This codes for CASSGRRGSNVKQYF.

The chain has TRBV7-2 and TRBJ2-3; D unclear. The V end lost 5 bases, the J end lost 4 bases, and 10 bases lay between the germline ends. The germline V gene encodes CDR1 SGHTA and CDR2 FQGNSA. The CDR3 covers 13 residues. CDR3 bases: TGTGCCAGCAGCCCTCTGCTAGCAGATACGCAGTATTTT. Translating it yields CASSPLLADTQYF.

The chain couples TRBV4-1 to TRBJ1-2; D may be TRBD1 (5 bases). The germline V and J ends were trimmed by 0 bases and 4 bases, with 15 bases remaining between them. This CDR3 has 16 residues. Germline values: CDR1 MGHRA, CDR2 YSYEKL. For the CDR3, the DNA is TGCGCCAGCAGCCAAGACCCGGAGACAGATTTCTATGGCTACACCTTC. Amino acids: CASSQDPETDFYGYTF.

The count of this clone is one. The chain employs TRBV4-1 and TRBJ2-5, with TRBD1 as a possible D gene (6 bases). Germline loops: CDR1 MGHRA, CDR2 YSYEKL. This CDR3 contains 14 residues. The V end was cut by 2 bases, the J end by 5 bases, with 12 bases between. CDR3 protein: CASSQKQGGETQYF. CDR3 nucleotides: TGCGCCAGCAGCCAAAAACAGGGCGGGGAGACCCAGTACTTC.

The CDR3 loop reads CASSPRIYTNLAGFYNEQFF. The CDR3 DNA follows: TGTGCCAGCAGCCCAAGGATATATACGAATCTAGCGGGATTCTACAATGAGCAGTTCTTC. This chain uses TRBV7-8 with TRBJ2-1; 9 positions agree with TRBD2. V trimming: 5 bases; J trimming: 3 bases; junction bases outside the gene matches: 20. This CDR3 contains 20 residues. Germline CDR1 and CDR2: SGHVS and FQNEAQ.

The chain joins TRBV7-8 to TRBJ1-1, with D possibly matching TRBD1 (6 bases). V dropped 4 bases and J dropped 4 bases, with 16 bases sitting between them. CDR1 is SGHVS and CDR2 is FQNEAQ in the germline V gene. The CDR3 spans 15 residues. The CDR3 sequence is CASSSLGGGGTEAFF. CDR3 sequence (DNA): TGTGCCAGCAGCTCTCTGGGGGGAGGGGGCACTGAAGCTTTCTTT.

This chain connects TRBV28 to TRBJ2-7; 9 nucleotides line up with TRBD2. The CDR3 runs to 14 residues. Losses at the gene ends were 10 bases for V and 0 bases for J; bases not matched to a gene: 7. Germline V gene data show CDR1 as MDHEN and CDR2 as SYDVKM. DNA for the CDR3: TGTGCCACCCTAGCGGGGTTTAGCTCCTACGAGCAGTACTTC. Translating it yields CATLAGFSSYEQYF. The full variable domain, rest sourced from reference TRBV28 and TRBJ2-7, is DVKVTQSSRYLVKRTGEKVFLECVQDMDHENMFWYRQDPGLGLRLIYFSYDVKMKEKGDIPEGYSVSREKKERFSLILESASTNQTSMYLCATLAGFSSYEQYFGPGTRLTVT.

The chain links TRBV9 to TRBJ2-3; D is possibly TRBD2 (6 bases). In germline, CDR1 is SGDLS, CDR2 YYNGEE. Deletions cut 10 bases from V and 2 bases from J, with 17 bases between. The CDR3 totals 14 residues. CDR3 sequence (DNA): TGTGCCCCACCTGGCGGGACGCACACAGATACGCAGTATTTT. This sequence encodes CAPPGGTHTDTQYF. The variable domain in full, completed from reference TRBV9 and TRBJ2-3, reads DSGVTQTPKHLITATGQRVTLRCSPRSGDLSVYWYQQSLDQGLQFLIQYYNGEERAKGNILERFSAQQFPDLHSELNLSSLELGDSALYFCAPPGGTHTDTQYFGPGTRLTVL.

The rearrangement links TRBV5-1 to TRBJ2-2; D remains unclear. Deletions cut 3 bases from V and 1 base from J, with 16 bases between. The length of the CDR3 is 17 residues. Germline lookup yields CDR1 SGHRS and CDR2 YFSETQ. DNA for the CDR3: TGCGCCAGCAGCTGGGTTTCTGCTAGAATGAACACCGGGGAGCTGTTTTTT. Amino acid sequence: CASSWVSARMNTGELFF.

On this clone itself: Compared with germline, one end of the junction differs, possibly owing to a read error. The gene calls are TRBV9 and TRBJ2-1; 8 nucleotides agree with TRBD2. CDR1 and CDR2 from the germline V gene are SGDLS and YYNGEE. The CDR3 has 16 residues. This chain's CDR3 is CASTVGIAGTYNEQFF. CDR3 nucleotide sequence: TGTGCCAGCACCGTAGGAATAGCGGGAACCTACAATGAGCAGTTCTTC.

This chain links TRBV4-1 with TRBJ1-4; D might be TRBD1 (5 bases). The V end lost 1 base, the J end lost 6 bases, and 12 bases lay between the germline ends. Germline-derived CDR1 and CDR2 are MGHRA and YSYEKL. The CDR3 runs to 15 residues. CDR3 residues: CASSQAGFGDEKLFF. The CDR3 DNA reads TGCGCCAGCAGCCAAGCAGGGTTTGGGGATGAAAAACTGTTTTTT.

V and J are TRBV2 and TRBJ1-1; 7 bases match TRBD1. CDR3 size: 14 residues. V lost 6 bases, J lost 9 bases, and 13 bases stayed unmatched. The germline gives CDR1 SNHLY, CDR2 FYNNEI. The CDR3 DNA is TGTGCCAGCAGCACGCCGACAGGGATTGGTAAAGCTTTCTTT. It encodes CASSTPTGIGKAFF.

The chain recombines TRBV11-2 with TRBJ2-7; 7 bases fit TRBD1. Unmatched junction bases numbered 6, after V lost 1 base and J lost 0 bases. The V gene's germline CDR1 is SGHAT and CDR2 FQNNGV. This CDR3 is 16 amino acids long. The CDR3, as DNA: TGTGCCAGCAGCTTAGTTGGACAGGATAGCTCCTACGAGCAGTACTTC. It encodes CASSLVGQDSSYEQYF.

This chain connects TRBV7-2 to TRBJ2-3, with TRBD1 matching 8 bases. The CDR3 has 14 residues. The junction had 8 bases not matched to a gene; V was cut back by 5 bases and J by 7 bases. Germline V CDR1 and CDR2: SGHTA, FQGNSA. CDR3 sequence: CASSHETGANTQYF. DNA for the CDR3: TGTGCCAGCAGCCACGAGACAGGGGCGAATACGCAGTATTTT.

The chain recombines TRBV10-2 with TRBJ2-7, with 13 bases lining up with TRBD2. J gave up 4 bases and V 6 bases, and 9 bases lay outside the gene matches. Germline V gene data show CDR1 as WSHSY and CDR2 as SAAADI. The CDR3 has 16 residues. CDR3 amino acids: CASSKAGTSGKYEQYF. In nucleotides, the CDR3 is TGCGCCAGCAGCAAAGCCGGGACTAGCGGGAAGTACGAGCAGTACTTC.

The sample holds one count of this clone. Here the CDR3 DNA reads TGCAGCGTTTGTTACAGAAGCGGTCCCGGCGATGAGCAGTTCTTC. Translated, it gives CSVCYRSGPGDEQFF. V is TRBV29-1 and J is TRBJ2-1; D possibly corresponds to TRBD2 (5 bases). Germline V CDR1 and CDR2: SQVTM, ANQGSEA. Trimming cost V 5 bases and J 8 bases, with 22 bases left between them. This CDR3 has 15 amino acids.

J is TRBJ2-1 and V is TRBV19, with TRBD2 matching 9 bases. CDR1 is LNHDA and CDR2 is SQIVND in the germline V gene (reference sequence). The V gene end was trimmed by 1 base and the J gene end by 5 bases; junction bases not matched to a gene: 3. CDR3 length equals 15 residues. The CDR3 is CASSIGLAGNNEQFF. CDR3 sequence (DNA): TGTGCCAGTAGTATAGGGCTAGCGGGAAACAATGAGCAGTTCTTC. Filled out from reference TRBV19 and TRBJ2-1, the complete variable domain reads DGGITQSPKYLFRKEGQNVTLSCEQNLNHDAMYWYRQDPGQGLRLIYYSQIVNDFQKGDIAEGYSVSREKKESFPLTVTSAQKNPTAFYLCASSIGLAGNNEQFFGPGTRLTVL.

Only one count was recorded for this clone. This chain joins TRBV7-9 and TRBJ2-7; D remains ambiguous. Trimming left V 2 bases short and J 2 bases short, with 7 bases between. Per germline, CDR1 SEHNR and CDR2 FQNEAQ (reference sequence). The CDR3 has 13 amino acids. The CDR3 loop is CASSLNTPYEQYF. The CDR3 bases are TGTGCCAGCAGCTTAAACACACCCTACGAGCAGTACTTC.

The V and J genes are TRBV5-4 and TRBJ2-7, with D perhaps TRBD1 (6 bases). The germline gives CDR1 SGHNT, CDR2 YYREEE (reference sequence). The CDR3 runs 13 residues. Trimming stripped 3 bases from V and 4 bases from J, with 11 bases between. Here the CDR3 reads CASSWQGRYEQYF. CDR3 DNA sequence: TGTGCCAGCAGCTGGCAGGGGAGATACGAGCAGTACTTC.

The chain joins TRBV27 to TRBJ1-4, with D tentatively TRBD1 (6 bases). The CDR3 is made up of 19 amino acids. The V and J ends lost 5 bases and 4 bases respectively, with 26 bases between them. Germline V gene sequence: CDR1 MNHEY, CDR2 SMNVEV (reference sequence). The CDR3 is CASSPGVGARLRINEKLFF. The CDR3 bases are TGTGCCAGCAGTCCCGGCGTGGGGGCTCGACTCCGAATTAATGAAAAACTGTTTTTT.

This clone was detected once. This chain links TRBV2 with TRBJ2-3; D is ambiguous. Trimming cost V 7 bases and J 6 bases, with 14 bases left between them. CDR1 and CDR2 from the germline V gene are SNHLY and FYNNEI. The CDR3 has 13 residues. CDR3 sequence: CASKQGWADTQYF. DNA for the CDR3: TGTGCCAGCAAGCAAGGCTGGGCGGATACGCAGTATTTT.

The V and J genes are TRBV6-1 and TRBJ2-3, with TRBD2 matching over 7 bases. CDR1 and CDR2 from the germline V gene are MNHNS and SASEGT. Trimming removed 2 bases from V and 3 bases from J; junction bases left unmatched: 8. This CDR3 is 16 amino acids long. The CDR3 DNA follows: TGTGCCAGCAGTGAAACCGGGGGGACGGGAACAGATACGCAGTATTTT. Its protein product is CASSETGGTGTDTQYF.

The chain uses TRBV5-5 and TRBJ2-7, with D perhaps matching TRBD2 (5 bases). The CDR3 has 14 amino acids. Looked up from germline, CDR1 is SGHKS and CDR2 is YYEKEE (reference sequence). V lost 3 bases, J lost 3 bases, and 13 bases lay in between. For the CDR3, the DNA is TGTGCCAGCAGCTCCGGGCCCGGGGTCTACGAGCAGTACTTC. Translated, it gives CASSSGPGVYEQYF.

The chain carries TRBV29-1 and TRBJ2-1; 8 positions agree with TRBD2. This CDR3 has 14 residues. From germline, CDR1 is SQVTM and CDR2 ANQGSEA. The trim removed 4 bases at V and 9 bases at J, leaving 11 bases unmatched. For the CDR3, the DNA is TGCAGCGTTGGACGGGGGGGCTGGGGCTCTGAGCAGTTCTTC. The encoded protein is CSVGRGGWGSEQFF.